The sequence of this T cell receptor (beta chain) was determined in a study of T cell repertoires in cytomegalovirus infection. In the study overall: CMV infection together with matching HLA type was indicated by public TCR beta signatures.

The CDR3 covers 16 residues. Germline assignment: CDR1 DFQATT and CDR2 SNEGSKA (reference sequence). Trimming stripped 0 bases from V and 0 bases from J, with 12 bases between. In this sample, this clonotype turned up a few times. TCRdb independently ran MiXCR on the reads; one entry per CDR3 protein. The table lists hundreds of thousands of distinct CDR3 sequences, approximately 24% of them singletons. Material: CD8+ T cells from PBMCs. The chain employs TRBV20-1 and TRBJ2-1; D is undetermined. The clonotype originates from a human donor in good health (CMV status not recorded). Some clones in this sample may be carry-over from other donors' samples. In DNA, the CDR3 is TGCAGTGCTAGAGATGAGGAGAGGAGCTCCTACAATGAGCAGTTCTTC. Translated: CSARDEERSSYNEQFF.